The 23 T cell receptor beta chains below all came from one sample that was sequenced in a study of glioma-infiltrating T cells after dendritic cell vaccination. TCRdb's table, derived via immunoSEQ multiplex PCR, lists solely in-frame clones and lacks some. In the table there are under 75,000 clones, approximately 81% of which are singletons. The time point was: after dendritic cell vaccination, including at tumor progression/relapse. This material consisted of blood, taken after dendritic cell vaccination. Source of these receptors: a human donor with glioblastoma.

There are a few counts of this clone. The gene calls are TRBV11-3 and TRBJ2-7, with D possibly matching TRBD2 (5 bases). This CDR3 is built from 15 residues. CDR1 and CDR2 (germline): SGHNT, YENEEA. Trimming removed 6 bases from V and 6 bases from J, with 21 bases in between. The CDR3 DNA follows: TGTGCCAGCAGTTACTCAGCTGGGAGAAGATTCGAGCAGTACTTC. Residues: CASSYSAGRRFEQYF.

The chain is built from TRBV4-2 and TRBJ2-1, with TRBD1 matching over 8 bases. Germline V CDR1 and CDR2: LGHNA, YNFKEQ. There are 15 residues in the CDR3. V was pared by 2 bases and J by 5 bases, with 5 bases of the junction left unmatched. The CDR3 protein is CASSQRQGRNNEQFF. The CDR3 DNA sequence: TGTGCCAGCAGCCAACGACAGGGGAGGAACAATGAGCAGTTCTTC.

The gene calls are TRBV7-6 and TRBJ2-5, with 7 bases lining up with TRBD2. CDR3 size: 14 residues. V was clipped by 5 bases and J by 4 bases; unmatched bases: 7. The germline V gene encodes CDR1 SGHVS and CDR2 FNYEAQ. CDR3 in amino acids: CASSHRLAGETQYF. For the CDR3, the DNA is TGTGCCAGCAGCCACCGACTAGCCGGAGAGACCCAGTACTTC.

This clone was picked up one time. The V and J genes are TRBV6-6 and TRBJ2-7; 9 nucleotides line up with TRBD1. After removal of 5 bases from V and 3 bases from J, the junction contained 5 bases not matched to a gene. Germline V gene lookup returns CDR1 MNHNY and CDR2 SVGAGI (reference sequence). The CDR3 runs to 14 residues. This CDR3 reads CASSHGGQGYEQYF. The DNA for the CDR3 is TGTGCCAGCAGTCATGGGGGACAGGGCTACGAGCAGTACTTC.

This clone has only one observation. The CDR3 region has the DNA TGTGCCAGCAGTAAACAGGGGATACAGCCCCAGCATTTT. Its translation is CASSKQGIQPQHF. The chain has TRBV7-2 and TRBJ1-5; 7 nucleotides agree with TRBD1. The junction had 6 bases not matched to a gene; V was cut back by 6 bases and J by 7 bases. The CDR3 spans 13 residues. Looked up from germline, CDR1 is SGHTA and CDR2 is FQGNSA.

The chain employs TRBV27 and TRBJ1-1; D is perhaps TRBD1 (5 bases). In germline, CDR1 is MNHEY, CDR2 SMNVEV (reference sequence). Trimming pared 6 bases from V and 1 base from J, leaving 12 bases between. This CDR3 contains 14 residues. In nucleotides, the CDR3 is TGTGCCAGCAGCCGAACTGACAGGAACACTGAAGCTTTCTTT. This translates into CASSRTDRNTEAFF.

The chain employs TRBV18 and TRBJ2-7; D remains unclear. V lost 3 bases, J lost 3 bases, and 9 bases lay in between. CDR3 size: 13 residues. Germline values: CDR1 KGHSH, CDR2 LQKENI. CDR3 residues: CASSPVASYEQYF. The CDR3 DNA follows: TGTGCCAGCTCACCTGTGGCTAGCTACGAGCAGTACTTC.

The chain joins TRBV2 to TRBJ2-2; tentatively, D is TRBD2 (7 bases). The CDR3 spans 14 residues. The V and J ends lost 8 bases and 7 bases respectively, with 17 bases between them. Germline CDR1 and CDR2: SNHLY and FYNNEI. The CDR3 loop is CASRWGGYNGELFF. The CDR3 DNA reads TGTGCCAGCCGCTGGGGGGGCTATAACGGGGAGCTGTTTTTT.

The chain has TRBV7-2 and TRBJ1-1; a weak D match, TRBD1 (6 bases). Germline loops: CDR1 SGHTA, CDR2 FQGNSA. This CDR3 region has 14 residues. Trimming cost V 4 bases and J 6 bases, with 15 bases left between them. In DNA, the CDR3 is TGTGCCAGCAGCTCGGGCCGGACAGTCGCTGAAGCTTTCTTT. Protein product: CASSSGRTVAEAFF.

The CDR3, as DNA: TGCGCCAGCAGGGTGGGGGGATACACCACAGATACGCAGTATTTT. Protein: CASRVGGYTTDTQYF. The rearrangement joins TRBV5-1 to TRBJ2-3, with D tentatively TRBD2 (6 bases). V was shortened by 5 bases and J by 2 bases, with 15 bases between the two germline ends. The length of the CDR3 is 15 residues. Per the germline V gene, CDR1 is SGHRS and CDR2 is YFSETQ.

CDR3 nucleotide sequence: TGTGCCAGCAGGCCAAATTTCAGCGCTGAGATAGGGCAGTTCTTC. Translated: CASRPNFSAEIGQFF. V usage is TRBV2 and J usage is TRBJ2-1; D gene unclear. The length of the CDR3 is 15 residues. Trimming took 6 bases from V and 12 from J, leaving 24 bases between them. Germline CDR1 and CDR2: SNHLY and FYNNEI.

The rearrangement links TRBV25-1 to TRBJ2-2; 11 bases match TRBD2. The CDR3 is 14 residues long. V dropped 8 bases and J dropped 8; count of bases not matched to a gene: 7. Germline V gene data show CDR1 as MGHDK and CDR2 as SYGVNS. The CDR3 region is CASRTSGSRGELFF. The CDR3 nucleotides read TGTGCCAGCCGGACTAGCGGGTCCAGGGGGGAGCTGTTTTTT.

The CDR3 DNA reads as TGTGCCAGCAGCTTAGTGGGGCGAGAATATGGCTACACCTTC. This sequence encodes CASSLVGREYGYTF. The chain combines TRBV7-2 with TRBJ1-2; D might be TRBD1 (5 bases). The CDR3 has 14 residues. Germline lookup yields CDR1 SGHTA and CDR2 FQGNSA. Trimming took off 1 base at V and 5 bases at J, with 11 bases between the two ends.

The rearrangement joins TRBV28 to TRBJ2-4; weak D call: TRBD1 (6 bases). CDR3 size: 16 residues. V lost 2 bases and J lost 2, with 13 bases in between. Germline V gene sequence: CDR1 MDHEN, CDR2 SYDVKM. CDR3 protein: CASSLPNTGSKNIQYF. The CDR3 nucleotides read TGTGCCAGCAGTTTACCAAACACAGGGTCCAAAAACATTCAGTACTTC.

This chain uses TRBV5-1 with TRBJ2-1; tentatively, D is TRBD1 (5 bases). V was shortened by 2 bases and J by 5 bases, with 11 bases between the two germline ends. Germline V CDR1 and CDR2: SGHRS, YFSETQ. This CDR3 has 14 residues. The CDR3 DNA reads TGCGCCAGCAGCTTTGGCAGGGCGGACAATGAGCAGTTCTTC. Protein: CASSFGRADNEQFF.

This chain joins TRBV5-6 and TRBJ2-5; 9 bases match TRBD2. This CDR3 is 14 amino acids long. The junction had 6 bases not matched to a gene; V was cut back by 7 bases and J by 2 bases. The germline V gene has CDR1 SGHDT and CDR2 YYEEEE. CDR3 nucleotide sequence: TGTGCCAGCCTCCAGCGGGGGGCTCAAGAGACCCAGTACTTC. Translating gives CASLQRGAQETQYF.

This clone was detected a few times. The chain carries TRBV5-1 and TRBJ2-5; maybe TRBD2 (6 bases). The CDR3 extends over 13 amino acids. V was trimmed by 10 bases and J by 1 base, leaving 14 bases between them. Looked up from germline, CDR1 is SGHRS and CDR2 is YFSETQ. This CDR3 reads CAGLAATQETQYF. The DNA of the CDR3 is TGCGCCGGCTTAGCGGCGACCCAAGAGACCCAGTACTTC.

The rearrangement joins TRBV12-5 to TRBJ1-2; D not resolved. V gave up 5 bases and J gave up 4 bases, with 20 bases separating them. Germline V gene sequence: CDR1 LGHNT, CDR2 FRNRAP. The CDR3 totals 16 residues. The chain's CDR3 is CASGIIVGEGSYGYTF. The CDR3 DNA reads TGTGCTAGTGGTATAATAGTCGGGGAAGGGAGCTATGGCTACACCTTC.

The chain uses TRBV4-1 and TRBJ2-5; the match to TRBD2 covers 7 bases. Germline V lookup: CDR1 MGHRA, CDR2 YSYEKL. With V trimmed by 5 bases and J by 3 bases, 6 bases remained unmatched. This CDR3 has 14 residues. The CDR3 nucleotides read TGCGCCAGCAGCTCCCGACTAGCTAAAGAGACCCAGTACTTC. This encodes CASSSRLAKETQYF.

The chain combines TRBV30 with TRBJ2-3; possible D gene TRBD1, 7 bases. V lost 4 bases to trimming and J lost 4 bases, with 18 bases between them. The length of the CDR3 is 15 residues. In germline, CDR1 is GTSNPN, CDR2 SVGIG (reference sequence). As DNA, the CDR3 is TGTGCCTGGACCCATAACAGGGGAGGACCAGATACGCAGTATTTT. Amino acids: CAWTHNRGGPDTQYF.

The chain combines TRBV7-3 with TRBJ2-5, with TRBD2 matching 9 bases. V was clipped by 2 bases and J by 5 bases; unmatched bases: 6. The germline gives CDR1 SGHTA, CDR2 FQGTGA. This CDR3 is built from 15 residues. CDR3 region: CASSLLAGGLETQYF. CDR3 coding DNA: TGTGCCAGCAGCTTACTTGCGGGGGGGCTTGAGACCCAGTACTTC.

The rearrangement joins TRBV25-1 to TRBJ2-5, with TRBD1 identical over 9 bases. The J call may be incorrect, as the DNA end agrees better with TRBJ2-7. CDR1 and CDR2 from the germline V gene are MGHDK and SYGVNS. The CDR3 covers 13 residues. The chain's CDR3 is CASRSQGAVEQYF. For the CDR3, the DNA is TGTGCCAGCAGATCACAGGGGGCGGTCGAGCAGTACTTC.

This clone has a single count. The CDR3 sequence is CASSFGQPGELFF. In DNA, the CDR3 is TGCGCCAGCAGCTTTGGACAGCCCGGGGAGCTGTTTTTT. J is TRBJ2-2 and V is TRBV5-1, with a tentative D call TRBD1 (6 bases). The CDR3 is 13 amino acids. From germline, CDR1 is SGHRS and CDR2 YFSETQ. V lost 2 bases, J lost 6 bases, and 8 bases lay in between.